Below, 26 T cell receptor beta chains from the same sample are listed, as sequenced in a study of cytomegalovirus exposure and HLA in healthy donors. This PCR relied on a set of 60 Vbeta primers and 13 Jbeta primers. Method: immunoSEQ multiplex PCR; TCRdb's copy keeps in-frame clones and lacks some. In the table there are 90,000 to 150,000 clones, around three quarters of which are singletons. Specimen: PBMCs. The receptor source for this set is a man between 45 and 60 years old in good health and CMV-seropositive.

The chain recombines TRBV7-2 with TRBJ2-7, with 11 bases lining up with TRBD2. The germline gives CDR1 SGHTA, CDR2 FQGNSA. This CDR3 has 16 amino acids. Trimming removed 6 bases from V and 3 bases from J; junction bases left unmatched: 10. CDR3 DNA: TGTGCCAGCAGAACCAAACCCGGGACTAGCGGCTACGAGCAGTACTTC. It yields the protein CASRTKPGTSGYEQYF.

The chain has TRBV5-1 and TRBJ2-3, with a possible D match to TRBD2 (6 bases). This CDR3 region has 14 residues. V lost 6 bases, J lost 2 bases, and 13 bases lay in between. Germline V gene data show CDR1 as SGHRS and CDR2 as YFSETQ. The CDR3: CASKGLQSTDTQYF. The CDR3 bases are TGCGCCAGCAAGGGACTTCAATCCACAGATACGCAGTATTTT.

This CDR3 is CASSVATGAGFNEQFF. CDR3 nucleotide sequence: TGTGCCAGCAGCGTAGCTACGGGTGCGGGGTTCAATGAGCAGTTCTTC. The gene calls are TRBV9 and TRBJ2-1, with D perhaps matching TRBD2 (6 bases). V was trimmed by 0 bases and J by 6 bases, leaving 16 bases between them. The CDR3 sequence is 16 residues long. Germline V gene lookup returns CDR1 SGDLS and CDR2 YYNGEE.

This clone was seen a single time. The chain employs TRBV6-1 and TRBJ1-2; no clear D. In germline, CDR1 is MNHNS, CDR2 SASEGT. Trimming cost V 1 base and J 4 bases, with 10 bases left between them. CDR3 length equals 14 residues. The CDR3 DNA is TGTGCCAGCAGTGAAGGAGGACTGAGCTATGGCTACACCTTC. Translating gives CASSEGGLSYGYTF.

This sequence joins TRBV18 and TRBJ1-2; TRBD1 matches 9 bases. V shed 6 bases and J 8 bases; nucleotides not matched to a gene: 7. Germline V CDR1 and CDR2: KGHSH, LQKENI. The CDR3 contains 13 residues. The CDR3 DNA sequence: TGTGCCAGCTCGGAAGGACAGGGGAGCGGCTACACCTTC. Protein: CASSEGQGSGYTF.

The J gene is TRBJ2-2, the V gene TRBV18, with TRBD2 identical over 10 bases. From germline, CDR1 is KGHSH and CDR2 LQKENI. This CDR3 is 16 amino acids long. Germline trimming cut 2 bases from V and 5 bases from J; bases unmatched to any gene: 5. CDR3 DNA: TGTGCCAGCTCACCATCCTCTAGCGGGAGTACCGGGGAGCTGTTTTTT. It codes for CASSPSSSGSTGELFF.

The chain employs TRBV6-1 and TRBJ2-7; the D gene is possibly TRBD1 (7 bases). V was clipped by 7 bases and J by 5 bases, with 21 bases between them. The CDR3 is made up of 15 amino acids. The germline V gene has CDR1 MNHNS and CDR2 SASEGT. CDR3 protein: CASNGRRQGGDEQYF. The DNA for the CDR3 is TGTGCCAGCAACGGGCGAAGACAGGGAGGCGACGAGCAGTACTTC.

This sequence joins TRBV5-1 and TRBJ2-7, with TRBD1 matching over 7 bases. Germline CDR1 SGHRS, CDR2 YFSETQ. The V and J ends lost 4 bases and 0 bases, in that order; junction bases with no gene match: 4. The CDR3 extends over 14 amino acids. CDR3 DNA sequence: TGCGCCAGCAGCCCACGGGACAGCTCCTACGAGCAGTACTTC. It translates to CASSPRDSSYEQYF.

The rearrangement links TRBV11-2 to TRBJ1-1; D might be TRBD1 (6 bases). Between the trimmed V and J ends, which lost 5 bases and 4 bases, there was a span of 14 bases. There are 14 residues in the CDR3. Germline V gene lookup returns CDR1 SGHAT and CDR2 FQNNGV. CDR3 nucleotide sequence: TGTGCCAGCAGCCAACAGGGATCGAGCACTGAAGCTTTCTTT. Encoded protein: CASSQQGSSTEAFF.

The chain carries TRBV6-1 and TRBJ2-7; tentatively, D is TRBD1 (6 bases). V lost 4 bases and J 6 bases, leaving 16 bases between the germline ends. The CDR3 is made up of 14 amino acids. Germline values: CDR1 MNHNS, CDR2 SASEGT. CDR3 amino acids: CASSGVTGLAEQYF. In DNA, the CDR3 is TGTGCCAGCAGTGGAGTTACAGGGCTTGCCGAGCAGTACTTC.

This sequence joins TRBV19 and TRBJ2-2; 8 nucleotides line up with TRBD2. With 2 bases clipped from V and 6 bases from J, the junction kept 8 bases outside the gene matches. Germline CDR1 and CDR2: LNHDA and SQIVND (reference sequence). This CDR3 is built from 16 residues. The CDR3, as DNA: TGTGCCAGTAGTATATCAAGGACTAGCAGGCCCGGGGAGCTGTTTTTT. Encoded protein: CASSISRTSRPGELFF.

The CDR3 DNA follows: TGTGCCAGCAGCCGACAGGGAGATACGCAGTATTTT. Amino acid sequence: CASSRQGDTQYF. This chain joins TRBV5-4 and TRBJ2-3; TRBD1 agrees at 7 bases. Germline values: CDR1 SGHNT, CDR2 YYREEE (reference sequence). After removal of 4 bases from V and 5 bases from J, the junction contained 1 base not matched to a gene. The CDR3 contains 12 residues.

CDR3 residues: CASTGLDRVATQYF. The CDR3 nucleotides are TGTGCCAGCACCGGACTAGACCGAGTCGCGACGCAGTATTTT. The rearrangement links TRBV6-5 to TRBJ2-3; 7 positions agree with TRBD2. V shed 7 bases, J shed 9 bases, and the junction held 13 bases outside the gene matches. There are 14 residues in the CDR3. Germline CDR1 MNHEY, CDR2 SVGAGI.

The chain employs TRBV19 and TRBJ1-4, with TRBD1 identical over 7 bases. CDR1 LNHDA and CDR2 SQIVND come from the germline V gene (reference sequence). This CDR3 is built from 15 residues. V was pared by 9 bases and J by 5 bases, with 12 bases of the junction left unmatched. CDR3 protein: CASLSSGTANEKLFF. The CDR3 nucleotides read TGTGCCAGCCTATCGTCCGGGACAGCGAATGAAAAACTGTTTTTT.

The rearrangement uses TRBV5-1 and TRBJ2-2; a weak D match, TRBD1 (6 bases). The CDR3 is 14 residues long. Trimming cost V 4 bases and J 6 bases, with 13 bases left between them. Germline V gene data show CDR1 as SGHRS and CDR2 as YFSETQ. DNA for the CDR3: TGCGCCAGCAGCCCACAGGGCGGCGCCGGGGAGCTGTTTTTT. This codes for CASSPQGGAGELFF.

The V gene is TRBV5-1, the J gene TRBJ2-2; D perhaps matches TRBD1 (6 bases). Trimming removed 4 bases at V and 0 bases at J, with 13 bases between. Germline loops: CDR1 SGHRS, CDR2 YFSETQ. The CDR3 is 16 residues long. Here the CDR3 DNA reads TGCGCCAGCAGCACTTTGGACAGCGCGAACACCGGGGAGCTGTTTTTT. Translation gives CASSTLDSANTGELFF.

This chain uses TRBV7-2 with TRBJ2-3, with TRBD2 matching 9 bases. With 1 base clipped from V and 5 bases from J, the junction kept 4 bases outside the gene matches. The germline CDR1 and CDR2 sequences are SGHTA and FQGNSA. The CDR3 length is 15 residues. The CDR3 sequence is CASSLGAGGKDTQYF. As DNA, the CDR3 is TGTGCCAGCAGCTTAGGGGCGGGAGGGAAAGATACGCAGTATTTT. Based on the CDR3 plus reference TRBV7-2 and TRBJ2-3, the full variable domain is GAGVSQSPSNKVTEKGKDVELRCDPISGHTALYWYRQSLGQGLEFLIYFQGNSAPDKSGLPSDRFSAERTGGSVSTLTIQRTQQEDSAVYLCASSLGAGGKDTQYFGPGTRLTVL.

The rearrangement links TRBV29-1 to TRBJ2-7, with 9 positions matching TRBD1. V lost 5 bases to trimming and J lost 7 bases; unmatched junction nucleotides: 6. The CDR3 contains 12 residues. Germline assignment: CDR1 SQVTM and CDR2 ANQGSEA. The CDR3 region has the DNA TGCAGCGTTCAACAGGGGGCGCGAGAGCAGTACTTC. This gives the protein CSVQQGAREQYF.

The chain uses TRBV9 and TRBJ1-3, with 8 nucleotides matching TRBD1. Germline V gives CDR1 SGDLS, CDR2 YYNGEE. V was pared by 1 base and J by 6 bases, with 6 bases of the junction left unmatched. This CDR3 comprises 15 residues. This CDR3 is CASSVLAGGKNTIYF. The CDR3 bases are TGTGCCAGCAGCGTACTGGCAGGGGGCAAAAACACCATATATTTT.

About this clone: The junction differs from germline at one of its ends, possibly a read error. The chain combines TRBV6-5 with TRBJ1-6, with a tentative D call TRBD1 (5 bases). Germline V lookup: CDR1 MNHEY, CDR2 SVGAGI. CDR3 length equals 13 residues. The CDR3 reads CASSTGYDSPLHF. The CDR3 DNA reads as TGTGCCAGCAGTACAGGCTATGATTCACCCCTCCACTTT.

The V call is TRBV4-2, the J call TRBJ2-1; weak D call: TRBD2 (6 bases). V gave up 3 bases and J gave up 4 bases, with 16 bases separating them. The germline V gene encodes CDR1 LGHNA and CDR2 YNFKEQ. The CDR3 contains 16 residues. CDR3 DNA: TGTGCCAGCAGCCAGGAACGGGGGAATCCTTACAATGAGCAGTTCTTC. This encodes CASSQERGNPYNEQFF.

The CDR3 nucleotides are TGTGCCAGCAGTTCAGGACAGCCTTTTGAAAAACTGTTTTTT. Its protein product is CASSSGQPFEKLFF. The rearrangement joins TRBV28 to TRBJ1-4; perhaps TRBD1 as D (6 bases). Germline values: CDR1 MDHEN, CDR2 SYDVKM. V was pared by 4 bases and J by 7 bases, with 13 bases between. The CDR3 totals 14 residues.

The chain has TRBV5-1 and TRBJ2-7, with a weak D call TRBD2 (6 bases). The CDR3 length is 16 residues. Between the trimmed V and J ends, which lost 2 bases and 2 bases, there was a span of 17 bases. CDR1 is SGHRS, CDR2 YFSETQ, per germline. CDR3 amino acids: CASSLPGSGGPYEQYF. As DNA, the CDR3 is TGCGCCAGCAGCTTACCGGGCTCCGGGGGACCCTACGAGCAGTACTTC.

The rearrangement joins TRBV5-1 to TRBJ1-4; unclear D gene. The CDR3 is made up of 14 amino acids. CDR1 is SGHRS, CDR2 YFSETQ, per germline. Deletions cut 4 bases from V and 8 bases from J, with 15 bases between. The CDR3 DNA is TGCGCCAGCAGCCAAGGACGGGAAGGAGAAAAACTGTTTTTT. Its translation is CASSQGREGEKLFF.

The rearrangement uses TRBV18 and TRBJ2-1; D is undetermined. CDR3 length equals 14 residues. V lost 6 bases and J lost 5, with 14 bases in between. CDR1 KGHSH and CDR2 LQKENI come from the germline V gene. CDR3 in DNA: TGTGCCAGCTCGCCCATAGACTTGGACAATGAGCAGTTCTTC. This sequence encodes CASSPIDLDNEQFF. Together with reference TRBV18 and TRBJ2-1, the CDR3 gives the full variable domain: NAGVMQNPRHLVRRRGQEARLRCSPMKGHSHVYWYRQLPEEGLKFMVYLQKENIIDESGMPKERFSAEFPKEGPSILRIQQVVRGDSAAYFCASSPIDLDNEQFFGPGTRLTVL.

The rearrangement uses TRBV30 and TRBJ2-6; possible D gene TRBD2, 6 bases. Germline V gene lookup returns CDR1 GTSNPN and CDR2 SVGIG (reference sequence). The CDR3 has 15 residues. V dropped 1 base and J dropped 9 bases, with 16 bases sitting between them. The CDR3 DNA reads TGTGCCTGGAGTGCAACCGGGAGCCCTCTCAACGTCCTGACTTTC. Protein product: CAWSATGSPLNVLTF.